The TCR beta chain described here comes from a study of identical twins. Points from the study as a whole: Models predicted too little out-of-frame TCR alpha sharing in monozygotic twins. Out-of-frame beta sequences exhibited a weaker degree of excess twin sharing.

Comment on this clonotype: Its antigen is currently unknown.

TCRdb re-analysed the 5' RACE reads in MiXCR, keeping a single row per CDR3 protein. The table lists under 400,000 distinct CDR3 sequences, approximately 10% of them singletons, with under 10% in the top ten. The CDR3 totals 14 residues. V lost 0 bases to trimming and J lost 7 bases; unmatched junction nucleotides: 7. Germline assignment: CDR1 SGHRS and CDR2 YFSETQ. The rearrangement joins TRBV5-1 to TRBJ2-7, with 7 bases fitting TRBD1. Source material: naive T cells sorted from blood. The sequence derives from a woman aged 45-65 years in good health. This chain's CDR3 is CASSLAPTGKEQYF. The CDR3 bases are TGCGCCAGCAGCTTGGCTCCGACAGGGAAAGAGCAGTACTTC.